What follows are 5 T cell receptor beta chains derived from one specimen sequenced in a study of T-cell memory formation after mild COVID-19. TCRdb reprocessed the 5' RACE reads via MiXCR and lists one record per CDR3 protein. Of about 170,000 distinct CDR3 sequences listed, roughly 13% are singletons. The material sequenced was PBMCs or a T cell subset sorted from them (not recorded which). Receptors originate from a man aged 18 to 29 who had mild COVID-19 (a few samples of this study predate the infection). Cell type and time point are not known.

The chain employs TRBV4-2 and TRBJ1-3; D not certain. CDR1 and CDR2 from the germline V gene are LGHNA and YNFKEQ. The CDR3 covers 16 residues. Trimming stripped 0 bases from V and 0 bases from J, with 9 bases between. CDR3 region: CASSQDRFPSGNTIYF. In DNA form, the CDR3 reads TGTGCCAGCAGCCAAGATCGGTTCCCCTCTGGAAACACCATATATTTT.

The sample holds a few counts of this clonotype. This chain joins TRBV29-1 and TRBJ2-3; D call uncertain. CDR3 size: 14 residues. The germline V and J ends were trimmed by 8 bases and 5 bases, with 20 bases remaining between them. Germline V gives CDR1 SQVTM, CDR2 ANQGSEA. The CDR3 sequence: CSTSPTPTRDTQYF. CDR3 DNA: TGCAGCACCAGCCCGACACCGACTCGAGATACGCAGTATTTT.

In its sample, this clonotype was seen a few times. V usage is TRBV4-1 and J usage is TRBJ1-1; no reliable D call. There are 14 residues in the CDR3. The V end lost 1 base, the J end lost 2 bases, and 8 bases lay between the germline ends. Germline loops: CDR1 MGHRA, CDR2 YSYEKL. Written as DNA, the CDR3 is TGCGCCAGCAGCCAAGGGGCCCTAAACACTGAAGCTTTCTTT. It is translated as CASSQGALNTEAFF.

The chain joins TRBV5-1 to TRBJ2-3; TRBD2 matches at 14 bases. CDR1 and CDR2 (germline): SGHRS, YFSETQ. The CDR3 has 16 residues. The V gene end was trimmed by 7 bases and the J gene end by 5 bases; junction bases not matched to a gene: 9. CDR3 DNA: TGCGCCAGCCAACGGACTAGCGGGGGGACCGGAGATACGCAGTATTTT. Amino acids: CASQRTSGGTGDTQYF.

This clonotype was recorded a few times. V is TRBV18 and J is TRBJ2-7, with D perhaps given as TRBD1 or TRBD2 (5 bases each). Trimming shortened V by 4 bases and J by 1 base, and 11 bases separated the two germline ends. The length of the CDR3 is 14 residues. The germline CDR1 and CDR2 sequences are KGHSH and LQKENI. The CDR3 DNA sequence: TGTGCCAGCTCACTCCGGGGCTATTCCTACGAGCAGTACGTC. Amino acids: CASSLRGYSYEQYV.